A single sample gave rise to the 23 T cell receptor beta chains below, sequenced in a study of blood T cell repertoires in COVID-19. Assay: immunoSEQ multiplex PCR; the TCRdb copy retains only in-frame clones and omits some. The table lists about 69,000 clones, roughly 85% of them singletons. Sequenced sample: peripheral blood. Receptors originate from an elderly man with acute or convalescent COVID-19.

The chain couples TRBV29-1 to TRBJ1-1; 7 bases agree with TRBD1. Trimming at V came to 0 bases and at J to 6 bases, leaving 1 base not matched to a gene. The CDR3 is 12 amino acids. The germline CDR1 and CDR2 sequences are SQVTM and ANQGSEA. The CDR3 here is CSVEDRGAEAFF. DNA for the CDR3: TGCAGCGTTGAAGACAGGGGGGCTGAAGCTTTCTTT.

V gene TRBV28 combines with J gene TRBJ2-7, with 10 positions matching TRBD1. CDR1 MDHEN and CDR2 SYDVKM come from the germline V gene. This CDR3 comprises 14 residues. J gave up 5 bases and V 5 bases, and 6 bases lay outside the gene matches. This chain's CDR3 is CASSPDRGPDEQYF. CDR3 nucleotide sequence: TGTGCCAGCAGTCCCGACAGGGGGCCAGACGAGCAGTACTTC.

This clone occurred a few times. The CDR3 loop is CSASRPGQGPRGYTF. The CDR3 coding sequence is TGCAGTGCTAGTCGTCCGGGACAGGGGCCTCGAGGCTACACCTTC. The V gene is TRBV20-1, the J gene TRBJ1-2; TRBD1 matches at 10 bases. Trimming cost V 3 bases and J 8 bases; bases outside gene matches: 12. The CDR3 contains 15 residues. Germline V gene sequence: CDR1 DFQATT, CDR2 SNEGSKA (reference sequence).

The V call is TRBV28, the J call TRBJ1-4, with 10 bases matching TRBD1. The CDR3 loop spans 16 amino acids. Germline assignment: CDR1 MDHEN and CDR2 SYDVKM. Trimming took 4 bases from V and 5 from J; bases not matched to a gene: 7. CDR3 residues: CASSSPDRGRNEKLFF. In nucleotides, the CDR3 is TGTGCCAGCAGTTCTCCTGACAGGGGGCGGAATGAAAAACTGTTTTTT.

V is TRBV24-1 and J is TRBJ1-2; D gene unclear. CDR1 and CDR2 from the germline V gene are KGHDR and SFDVKD. V was pared by 7 bases and J by 8 bases, with 10 bases between. This CDR3 spans 11 amino acids. This CDR3 reads CATSNYVGYTF. In DNA, the CDR3 is TGTGCCACCAGCAACTATGTGGGCTACACCTTC.

The chain is built from TRBV27 and TRBJ2-2, with 10 bases fitting TRBD1. Germline V gives CDR1 MNHEY, CDR2 SMNVEV (reference sequence). The CDR3 spans 18 residues. The junction had 17 bases not matched to a gene; V was cut back by 7 bases and J by 6 bases. CDR3 protein: CASILRPGQGSVPGELFF. The CDR3 DNA reads TGTGCCAGCATTCTTCGTCCGGGACAGGGGAGTGTTCCCGGGGAGCTGTTTTTT.

The chain combines TRBV13 with TRBJ1-2; TRBD1 agrees at 7 bases. The CDR3 contains 14 residues. V lost 0 bases, J lost 7 bases, and 5 bases stayed unmatched. Looked up from germline, CDR1 is PRHDT and CDR2 is FYEKMQ (reference sequence). DNA of the CDR3: TGTGCCAGCAGCTTAGGGCAGGGGGTTAGTGGCTACACCTTC. This translates into CASSLGQGVSGYTF.

This clone was seen more than once but under ten times. V gene TRBV5-1 combines with J gene TRBJ2-7, with unresolved D. Germline CDR1 SGHRS, CDR2 YFSETQ. V shed 6 bases and J shed 6 bases, with 19 bases lying between them. CDR3 length: 14 residues. CDR3 nucleotides: TGCGCCAGCACTCCCCAAACTGGAGTCCCCGAGCAGTACTTC. This encodes CASTPQTGVPEQYF. The whole variable domain, remainder taken from reference TRBV5-1 and TRBJ2-7, is KAGVTQTPRYLIKTRGQQVTLSCSPISGHRSVSWYQQTPGQGLQFLFEYFSETQRNKGNFPGRFSGRQFSNSRSEMNVSTLELGDSALYLCASTPQTGVPEQYFGPGTRLTVT.

The chain carries TRBV19 and TRBJ2-2, with 9 nucleotides matching TRBD2. With V trimmed by 9 bases and J by 5 bases, 19 bases remained unmatched. Germline CDR1 is LNHDA and CDR2 is SQIVND (reference sequence). The CDR3 length is 18 residues. CDR3 in DNA: TGTGCCAGACCCGAGGGGGAACCCCGCGGGAGGGGTACCGGGGAGCTGTTTTTT. Translating it yields CARPEGEPRGRGTGELFF.

The V and J genes are TRBV6-5 and TRBJ1-5; D remains ambiguous. V lost 0 bases and J 4 bases, leaving 10 bases between the germline ends. Germline V lookup: CDR1 MNHEY, CDR2 SVGAGI. This CDR3 comprises 15 residues. CDR3 nucleotides: TGTGCCAGCAGTTACTCCAGGAGCGGTAATCAGCCCCAGCATTTT. Translating gives CASSYSRSGNQPQHF.

V usage is TRBV18 and J usage is TRBJ1-1, with 10 positions matching TRBD1. The germline V gene encodes CDR1 KGHSH and CDR2 LQKENI. Trimming took 9 bases from V and 4 from J; bases not matched to a gene: 8. This CDR3 has 14 amino acids. CDR3 nucleotide sequence: TGTGCCAGTTTGACGGACAGGGGGGCCACTGAAGCTTTCTTT. It specifies CASLTDRGATEAFF.

The chain links TRBV9 to TRBJ1-3; the match to TRBD1 covers 7 bases. With 1 base clipped from V and 3 bases from J, the junction kept 4 bases outside the gene matches. The germline V gene encodes CDR1 SGDLS and CDR2 YYNGEE. This CDR3 spans 15 amino acids. The CDR3 sequence: CASSVNRGYGNTIYF. The CDR3 coding sequence is TGTGCCAGCAGCGTAAACAGGGGTTATGGAAACACCATATATTTT.

The V gene is TRBV30, the J gene TRBJ2-3; no reliable D call. V was trimmed by 6 bases and J by 0 bases, leaving 4 bases between them. The CDR3 consists of 11 residues. CDR1 and CDR2 from the germline V gene are GTSNPN and SVGIG (reference sequence). The chain's CDR3 is CACSSTDTQYF. The CDR3 bases are TGTGCCTGTTCGAGCACAGATACGCAGTATTTT.

The chain employs TRBV11-2 and TRBJ2-7, with D hard to call. This CDR3 has 14 amino acids. V was cut by 1 base and J by 0 bases, with 7 bases left in between. Looked up from germline, CDR1 is SGHAT and CDR2 is FQNNGV. CDR3 region: CASSLATVSYEQYF. The DNA for the CDR3 is TGTGCCAGCAGCTTAGCCACGGTCTCCTACGAGCAGTACTTC.

This sequence joins TRBV5-5 and TRBJ1-3; D call uncertain. Germline assignment: CDR1 SGHKS and CDR2 YYEKEE (reference sequence). The length of the CDR3 is 14 residues. Trimming pared 2 bases from V and 2 bases from J, leaving 8 bases between. The CDR3 DNA is TGTGCCAGCAGCTTCGGGAGTGCTGGAAACACCATATATTTT. This gives the protein CASSFGSAGNTIYF.

V usage is TRBV5-1 and J usage is TRBJ2-7; D gene uncertain. The CDR3 is 14 amino acids. Germline CDR1 SGHRS, CDR2 YFSETQ. V lost 4 bases and J lost 4, with 15 bases in between. CDR3 in amino acids: CASSLTGSEYEQYF. As DNA, the CDR3 is TGCGCCAGCAGCCTCACCGGGTCCGAATACGAGCAGTACTTC.

The rearrangement joins TRBV24-1 to TRBJ1-2; tentative D call: TRBD1 (6 bases). V was cut by 5 bases and J by 2 bases, with 17 bases left in between. The CDR3 is 16 amino acids. CDR1 and CDR2 from the germline V gene are KGHDR and SFDVKD. The CDR3 protein is CATSGVEARGNYGYTF. Here the CDR3 DNA reads TGTGCCACCAGTGGGGTGGAGGCAAGGGGGAACTATGGCTACACCTTC.

This rearrangement joins TRBV4-3 to TRBJ2-1; D perhaps matches TRBD1 (5 bases). The V and J ends lost 4 bases and 9 bases respectively, with 13 bases between them. Germline V gene data show CDR1 as LGHNA and CDR2 as YSLEER. The CDR3 totals 13 residues. CDR3 sequence reads: CASSPRQGGEQFF. The CDR3 DNA sequence: TGCGCCAGCAGCCCTCGCCAGGGCGGTGAGCAGTTCTTC.

CDR3 bases: TGTGCCAGCAGTGAACGGCAGGGGGGTGGTGGCTACACCTTC. This translates into CASSERQGGGGYTF. The chain is built from TRBV6-1 and TRBJ1-2, with 7 bases identical to TRBD1. CDR1 is MNHNS and CDR2 is SASEGT in the germline V gene. V trimming: 2 bases; J trimming: 7 bases; junction bases outside the gene matches: 7. The CDR3 totals 14 residues.

The rearrangement links TRBV4-1 to TRBJ1-5; 7 bases map to TRBD1. The germline V gene has CDR1 MGHRA and CDR2 YSYEKL. The CDR3 spans 17 residues. V was clipped by 4 bases and J by 5 bases; unmatched bases: 14. In DNA, the CDR3 is TGCGCCAGCAGCCGCGGCCTCGACAGGGCTGGTGATCAGCCCCAGCATTTT. Protein: CASSRGLDRAGDQPQHF.

The chain is built from TRBV7-9 and TRBJ2-5; 7 bases agree with TRBD2. J lost 5 bases, V lost 3 bases, and 6 bases had no gene match. The germline gives CDR1 SEHNR, CDR2 FQNEAQ (reference sequence). The CDR3 covers 14 residues. CDR3 in DNA: TGTGCCAGCAGCTTTAACCAGGGAGGGGAGACCCAGTACTTC. Translated, it gives CASSFNQGGETQYF.

Of note for this clone: Mismatch with germline at one junction end may stem from a read error. The rearrangement links TRBV24-1 to TRBJ2-3; TRBD2 agrees at 10 bases. The CDR3 contains 13 residues. Germline CDR1 is KGHDR and CDR2 is SFDVKD. The DNA for the CDR3 is TGTGCCACCAGTGACCCTACTAGCGGGGTCGTGGAGTTT. This translates into CATSDPTSGVVEF.

The J gene is TRBJ2-1, the V gene TRBV6-5, with 12 nucleotides matching TRBD2. Trimming at V came to 6 bases and at J to 5 bases, leaving 5 bases not matched to a gene. Germline lookup yields CDR1 MNHEY and CDR2 SVGAGI. The CDR3 is 15 amino acids. DNA of the CDR3: TGTGCCAGCAGGACCCGGACTAGCGGGAACAATGAGCAGTTCTTC. As protein: CASRTRTSGNNEQFF.